The clone carrying this TCR beta chain was counted at least ten times. Its target is not known. The source of the sample is a study of neoadjuvant anti-PD-1 for oral cavity cancer. Study-level information: Before surgery, most patients got three to four biweekly 3 mg/kg nivolumab doses.

The study's findings and limits: Each response group had just a few patients in TCR analyses.

Assay: immunoSEQ multiplex PCR; the TCRdb copy retains only in-frame clones and omits some. The data show about 37,000 clones, roughly two fifths seen once. Time point defined: after neoadjuvant nivolumab, at surgical resection. The CDR3 extends over 15 amino acids. V was pared by 7 bases and J by 0 bases, with 15 bases between. The V gene's germline CDR1 is SGHVS and CDR2 FQNEAQ. Sequencing was performed on tumor tissue, taken after nivolumab (anti-PD-1) treatment. The chain links TRBV7-8 to TRBJ1-1; D perhaps matches TRBD1 (6 bases). The origin of this receptor is a person between 40 and 85 years old with oral cavity squamous cell carcinoma. In nucleotides, the CDR3 is TGTGCCAGCACCGCAACCCAGGGGATGAACACTGAAGCTTTCTTT. Translated: CASTATQGMNTEAFF. Combining the CDR3 with reference TRBV7-8 and TRBJ1-1 gives the whole variable domain GAGVSQSPRYKVAKRGQDVALRCDPISGHVSLFWYQQALGQGPEFLTYFQNEAQLDKSGLPSDRFFAERPEGSVSTLKIQRTQQEDSAVYLCASTATQGMNTEAFFGQGTRLTVV.